This entry lists 4 T cell receptor beta chains sequenced from one sample in a study of T cells in Graves' hyperthyroidism and ophthalmopathy. The source material, RNA transcripts, was used to amplify TCR beta CDR3 regions. When the TCR CDR3 underwent first-round RT-PCR, the HTBI primer set was used. TCRdb called the multiplex PCR reads again in MiXCR, with one record for every CDR3 protein. Among some 440,000 distinct CDR3 sequences listed, approximately 14% were seen once. The sample was blood. These receptors were collected from a woman aged 18-29 years with Graves' hyperthyroidism.

This clonotype was found many times. The chain combines TRBV5-1 with TRBJ1-1; D may be TRBD1 (5 bases). The CDR3 length is 14 residues. The V end lost 5 bases, the J end lost 5 bases, and 16 bases lay between the germline ends. From germline, CDR1 is SGHRS and CDR2 YFSETQ. CDR3 DNA sequence: TGCGCCAGCAGTAGGAGGGGTGGAATTACTGAAGCTTTCTTT. It specifies CASSRRGGITEAFF.

The sample holds a few counts of this clonotype. The J gene is TRBJ2-2, the V gene TRBV7-9; 7 positions match TRBD1. Looked up from germline, CDR1 is SEHNR and CDR2 is FQNEAQ (reference sequence). The trim removed 3 bases at V and 1 base at J, leaving 8 bases unmatched. The CDR3 runs to 17 residues. The DNA for the CDR3 is TGTGCCAGCAGCTTCCAGACGGGACAGTGGAACACCGGGGAGCTGTTTTTT. It specifies CASSFQTGQWNTGELFF.

This clonotype was detected many times. The chain recombines TRBV12-3 or TRBV12-4 with TRBJ2-4; 9 bases align to TRBD2. There are 17 residues in the CDR3. With 1 base clipped from V and 3 bases from J, the junction kept 7 bases outside the gene matches. For the CDR3, the DNA is TGTGCCAGCAGTTTAGATTCGTATAGCGGGAGCAAAAACATTCAGTACTTC. Protein product: CASSLDSYSGSKNIQYF.

This clonotype has a handful of counts. The chain carries TRBV9 and TRBJ1-3; 9 bases are a match to TRBD1. The CDR3 spans 17 residues. Germline CDR1 is SGDLS and CDR2 is YYNGEE. V dropped 4 bases and J dropped 0; count of bases not matched to a gene: 8. CDR3 DNA sequence: TGTGCCAGCAGCAGAGAGACAGGGGGGGACTCTGGAAACACCATATATTTT. This encodes CASSRETGGDSGNTIYF. Using reference TRBV9 and TRBJ1-3 for the parts outside the CDR3, the full variable domain is DSGVTQTPKHLITATGQRVTLRCSPRSGDLSVYWYQQSLDQGLQFLIQYYNGEERAKGNILERFSAQQFPDLHSELNLSSLELGDSALYFCASSRETGGDSGNTIYFGEGSWLTVV.